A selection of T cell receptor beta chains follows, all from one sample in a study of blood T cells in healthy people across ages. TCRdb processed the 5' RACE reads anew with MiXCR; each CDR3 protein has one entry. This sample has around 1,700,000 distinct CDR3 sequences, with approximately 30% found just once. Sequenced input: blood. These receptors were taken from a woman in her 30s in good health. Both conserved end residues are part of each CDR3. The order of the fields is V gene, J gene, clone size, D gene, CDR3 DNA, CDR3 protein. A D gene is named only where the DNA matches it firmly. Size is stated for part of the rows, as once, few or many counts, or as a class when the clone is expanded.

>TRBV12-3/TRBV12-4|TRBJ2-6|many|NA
TGTGCCAGCAAAAGGGGTTCTGGGGCCAACGTCCTGACTTTC
CASKRGSGANVLTF
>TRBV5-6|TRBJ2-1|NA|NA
TGTGCCAGCAGCCTTATGCACCGTTTTGGGGAGCAGTTCTTC
CASSLMHRFGEQFF
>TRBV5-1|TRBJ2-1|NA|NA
TGCGCCAGCAGCTTGGCGCCCAGCTACAATGAGCAGTTCTTC
CASSLAPSYNEQFF
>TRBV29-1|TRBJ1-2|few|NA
TGCAGCTCGCTGAACGGGGCTAAAGGCTACACCTTC
CSSLNGAKGYTF
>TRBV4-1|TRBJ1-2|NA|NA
TGCGCCAGCAGCCAAGACATCAGAGACAGCCATAACTATGGCTACACCTTC
CASSQDIRDSHNYGYTF
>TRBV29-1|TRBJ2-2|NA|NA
TGCAGCGTTGCATACCAACCCTCGGCCGGGGAGCTGTTTTTT
CSVAYQPSAGELFF
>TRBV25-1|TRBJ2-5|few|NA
TGTGCCAGTAGCACGGGACCGGTACAGCAGTACTTC
CASSTGPVQQYF
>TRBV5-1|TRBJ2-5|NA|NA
TGCGCCGGCAGCTTGGAAGGGAGGGAGACCCAGTACTTC
CAGSLEGRETQYF
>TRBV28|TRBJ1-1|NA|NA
TGTGCCAGCAGACAGTTTGGAGATGAAGCTTTCTTT
CASRQFGDEAFF
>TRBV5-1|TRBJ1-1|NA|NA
TGCGCCAGCCGACACATTATGAACACTGAAGCTTTCTTT
CASRHIMNTEAFF
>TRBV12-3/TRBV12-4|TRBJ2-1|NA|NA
TGTGCCAGCAGCCTCACCCTACGCCAAGAGACCCAGTTCTTC
CASSLTLRQETQFF
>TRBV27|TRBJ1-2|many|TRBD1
TGTGCCAGCAGTTTAACAGGGGCGAACTATGGCTACACCTTC
CASSLTGANYGYTF
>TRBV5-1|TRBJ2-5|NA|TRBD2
TGCGCCAGCAGCTTGGGACTAGCGGGACCAGAGACCCAGTACTTC
CASSLGLAGPETQYF
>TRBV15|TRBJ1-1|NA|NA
TGTGCCACCAGCAAGAGGGGGAGGCCTGAAGCTTTCTTT
CATSKRGRPEAFF
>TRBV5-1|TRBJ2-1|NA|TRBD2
TGCGCCAGCAGCACCGTTAGCGGGGGGGCCTACAATGAGCAGTTCTTC
CASSTVSGGAYNEQFF